One and the same sample provided the 12 T cell receptor beta chains below, sequenced in a study of cytomegalovirus exposure and HLA in healthy donors. The PCR used 60 Vbeta and 13 Jbeta primers. TCRdb's copy holds only in-frame clones and misses some; the assay was immunoSEQ multiplex PCR. There are some 91,000 clones in the sample; less than 70% occur only once, and around 2.5% lies in the top ten. Sequenced input: PBMCs. These receptors were obtained from a human donor in good health.

This clone was seen a handful of times. This chain links TRBV7-2 with TRBJ2-5; D is unclear. Per the germline V gene, CDR1 is SGHTA and CDR2 is FQGNSA. This CDR3 is 13 amino acids long. Trimming took 4 bases from V and 2 from J, leaving 8 bases between them. In DNA form, the CDR3 reads TGTGCCAGCAGCTCTTTCGTACAAGAGACCCAGTACTTC. Amino acid sequence: CASSSFVQETQYF.

A few counts support this clone. The gene calls are TRBV25-1 and TRBJ2-7, with D tentatively TRBD2 (7 bases). CDR3 length equals 14 residues. V was cut by 4 bases and J by 10 bases, with 20 bases left in between. Looked up from germline, CDR1 is MGHDK and CDR2 is SYGVNS. The CDR3 coding sequence is TGTGCCAGCAGTGGAGCGGGACAAGGCCCGGAACAGTACTTC. Translated: CASSGAGQGPEQYF.

Only a few counts were recorded for this clone. V and J are TRBV5-1 and TRBJ1-2; 7 nucleotides line up with TRBD1. Germline CDR1 and CDR2: SGHRS and YFSETQ. This CDR3 has 13 residues. V lost 6 bases, J lost 7 bases, and 9 bases stayed unmatched. The CDR3 nucleotides read TGCGCCAGCACGGAGGCAGGGGGTTTTGGCTACACCTTC. It yields the protein CASTEAGGFGYTF.

The chain recombines TRBV7-3 with TRBJ2-3, with a possible D match to TRBD2 (6 bases). V was cut by 5 bases and J by 1 base, with 7 bases left in between. Germline values: CDR1 SGHTA, CDR2 FQGTGA. The CDR3 covers 13 residues. The CDR3 nucleotides are TGTGCCAGCAGCGGGACTCGCACAGATACGCAGTATTTT. It translates to CASSGTRTDTQYF.

V and J are TRBV5-1 and TRBJ2-5, with D possibly matching TRBD1 (6 bases). CDR3 size: 16 residues. From germline, CDR1 is SGHRS and CDR2 YFSETQ. Between the trimmed V and J ends, which lost 1 base and 4 bases, there was a span of 17 bases. The CDR3 nucleotides read TGCGCCAGCAGCTTGAACAGGGCCACCCCAGGAGAGACCCAGTACTTC. Translated, it gives CASSLNRATPGETQYF.

The chain combines TRBV2 with TRBJ1-6; possible D gene TRBD1, 6 bases. Trimming pared 5 bases from V and 5 bases from J, leaving 13 bases between. Germline V gene sequence: CDR1 SNHLY, CDR2 FYNNEI. This CDR3 region has 15 residues. CDR3 loop: CASSPETGHNSPLHF. CDR3 DNA: TGTGCCAGCAGTCCTGAGACAGGACATAATTCACCCCTCCACTTT.

This clone was detected a few times. The V call is TRBV9, the J call TRBJ1-5; 11 nucleotides align to TRBD1. From germline, CDR1 is SGDLS and CDR2 YYNGEE. The CDR3 sequence is 14 residues long. With 3 bases clipped from V and 6 bases from J, the junction kept 2 bases outside the gene matches. CDR3 sequence: CASSAGTGGQPQHF. In DNA form, the CDR3 reads TGTGCCAGCAGCGCCGGGACAGGGGGTCAGCCCCAGCATTTT.

A single count supports this clone. The V and J genes are TRBV5-1 and TRBJ2-5; D perhaps matches TRBD1 (6 bases). The CDR3 totals 15 residues. Trimming took off 0 bases at V and 1 base at J, with 10 bases between the two ends. The germline V gene encodes CDR1 SGHRS and CDR2 YFSETQ. CDR3 loop: CASSLGQGTQETQYF. In DNA form, the CDR3 reads TGCGCCAGCAGCTTGGGGCAGGGGACCCAAGAGACCCAGTACTTC.

V and J are TRBV27 and TRBJ2-3; a weak D match, TRBD1 (5 bases). The CDR3 covers 16 residues. Between the trimmed V and J ends, which lost 5 bases and 2 bases, there was a span of 17 bases. Germline-derived CDR1 and CDR2 are MNHEY and SMNVEV (reference sequence). The CDR3 nucleotides are TGTGCCAGCAGTCCCAGAATACAGGCCTACACAGATACGCAGTATTTT. This translates into CASSPRIQAYTDTQYF.

This clone was seen more than once but under ten times. The chain combines TRBV5-1 with TRBJ2-1; 7 bases line up with TRBD2. V trimming: 0 bases; J trimming: 3 bases; junction bases outside the gene matches: 12. The CDR3 consists of 18 residues. Per the germline V gene, CDR1 is SGHRS and CDR2 is YFSETQ. The CDR3 here is CASSLGGGSGGVYNEQFF. For the CDR3, the DNA is TGCGCCAGCAGCTTGGGGGGTGGGTCGGGGGGAGTCTACAATGAGCAGTTCTTC.

This sequence joins TRBV19 and TRBJ1-1, with a weak D call TRBD1 (6 bases). Germline V lookup: CDR1 LNHDA, CDR2 SQIVND (reference sequence). Trimming took off 2 bases at V and 2 bases at J, with 15 bases between the two ends. The CDR3 covers 16 residues. The CDR3 spells CASSILGSGTNTEAFF. The CDR3 DNA is TGTGCCAGTAGTATATTAGGATCCGGGACAAACACTGAAGCTTTCTTT.

The chain uses TRBV2 and TRBJ2-1; 9 bases agree with TRBD2. There are 16 residues in the CDR3. Germline V gives CDR1 SNHLY, CDR2 FYNNEI. Trimming at V came to 4 bases and at J to 3 bases, leaving 7 bases not matched to a gene. The CDR3: CASSGISGGLYNEQFF. The DNA for the CDR3 is TGTGCCAGCAGTGGGATTAGCGGGGGCCTCTACAATGAGCAGTTCTTC.